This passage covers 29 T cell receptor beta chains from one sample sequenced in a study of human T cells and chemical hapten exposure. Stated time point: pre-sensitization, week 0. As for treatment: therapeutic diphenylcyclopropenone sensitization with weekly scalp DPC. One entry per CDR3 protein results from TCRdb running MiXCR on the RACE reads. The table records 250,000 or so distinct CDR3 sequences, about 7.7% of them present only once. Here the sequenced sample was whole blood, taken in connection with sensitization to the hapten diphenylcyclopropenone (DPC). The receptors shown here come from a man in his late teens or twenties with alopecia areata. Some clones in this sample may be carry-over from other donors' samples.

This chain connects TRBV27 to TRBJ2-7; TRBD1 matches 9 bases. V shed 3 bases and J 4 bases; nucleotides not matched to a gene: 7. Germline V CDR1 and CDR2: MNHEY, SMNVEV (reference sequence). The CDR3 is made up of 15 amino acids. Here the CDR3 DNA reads TGTGCCAGCAGTTTGAATCACAGGGGGCAGTACGAGCAGTACTTC. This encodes CASSLNHRGQYEQYF.

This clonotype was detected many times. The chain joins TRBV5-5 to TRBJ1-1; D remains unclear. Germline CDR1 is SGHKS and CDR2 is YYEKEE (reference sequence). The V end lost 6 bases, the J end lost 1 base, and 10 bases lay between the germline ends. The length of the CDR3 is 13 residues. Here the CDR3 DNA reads TGTGCCAGCACCAGAGCATCGAACACTGAAGCTTTCTTT. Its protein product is CASTRASNTEAFF.

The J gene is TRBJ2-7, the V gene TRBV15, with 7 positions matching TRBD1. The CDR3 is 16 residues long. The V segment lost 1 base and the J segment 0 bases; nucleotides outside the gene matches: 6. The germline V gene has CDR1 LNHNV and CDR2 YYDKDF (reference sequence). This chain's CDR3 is CATSRVLGGSSYEQYF. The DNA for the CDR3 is TGTGCCACCAGCAGAGTTTTAGGGGGCTCCTCCTACGAGCAGTACTTC. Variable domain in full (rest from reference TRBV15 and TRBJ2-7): DAMVIQNPRYQVTQFGKPVTLSCSQTLNHNVMYWYQQKSSQAPKLLFHYYDKDFNNEADTPDNFQSRRPNTSFCFLDIRSPGLGDTAMYLCATSRVLGGSSYEQYFGPGTRLTVT.

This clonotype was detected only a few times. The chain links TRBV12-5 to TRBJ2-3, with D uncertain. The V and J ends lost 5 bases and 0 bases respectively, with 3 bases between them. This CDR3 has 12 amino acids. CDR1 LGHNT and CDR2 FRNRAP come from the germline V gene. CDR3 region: CASGGSTDTQYF. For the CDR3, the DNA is TGTGCTAGTGGTGGGAGCACAGATACGCAGTATTTT.

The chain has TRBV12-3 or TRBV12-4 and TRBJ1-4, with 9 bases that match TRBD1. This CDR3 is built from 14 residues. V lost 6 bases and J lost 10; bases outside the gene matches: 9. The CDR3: CASSLNRGRVKLFF. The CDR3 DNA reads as TGTGCCAGCAGCTTAAACAGGGGGCGGGTAAAACTGTTTTTT.

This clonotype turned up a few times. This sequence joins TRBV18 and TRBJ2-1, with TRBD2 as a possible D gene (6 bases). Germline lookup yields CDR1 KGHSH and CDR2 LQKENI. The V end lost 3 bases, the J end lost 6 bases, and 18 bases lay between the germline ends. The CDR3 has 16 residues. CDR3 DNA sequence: TGTGCCAGCTCACCGGGAACGGGGGTCGGGCGCAATGAGCAGTTCTTC. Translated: CASSPGTGVGRNEQFF.

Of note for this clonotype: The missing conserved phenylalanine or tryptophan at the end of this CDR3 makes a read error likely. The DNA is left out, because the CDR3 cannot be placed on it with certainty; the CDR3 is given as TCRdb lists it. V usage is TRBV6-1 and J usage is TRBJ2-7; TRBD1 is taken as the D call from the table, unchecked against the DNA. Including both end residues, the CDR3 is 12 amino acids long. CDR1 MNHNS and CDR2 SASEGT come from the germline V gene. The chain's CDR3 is CASSSPGHYRMY.

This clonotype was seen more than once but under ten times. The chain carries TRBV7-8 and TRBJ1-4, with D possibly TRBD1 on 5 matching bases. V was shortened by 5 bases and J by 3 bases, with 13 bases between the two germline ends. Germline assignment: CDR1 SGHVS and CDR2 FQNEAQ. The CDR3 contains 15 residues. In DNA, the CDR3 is TGTGCCAGCAGCCGAGTCAGGGTCTCTAATGAAAAACTGTTTTTT. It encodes CASSRVRVSNEKLFF.

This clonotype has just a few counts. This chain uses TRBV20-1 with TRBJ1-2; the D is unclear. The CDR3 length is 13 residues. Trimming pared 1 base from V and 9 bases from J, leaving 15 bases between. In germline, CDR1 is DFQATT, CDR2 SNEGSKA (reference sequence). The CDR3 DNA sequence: TGCAGTGCTAGAGTCCCATCCCTCCTCCGCTACACCTTC. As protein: CSARVPSLLRYTF.

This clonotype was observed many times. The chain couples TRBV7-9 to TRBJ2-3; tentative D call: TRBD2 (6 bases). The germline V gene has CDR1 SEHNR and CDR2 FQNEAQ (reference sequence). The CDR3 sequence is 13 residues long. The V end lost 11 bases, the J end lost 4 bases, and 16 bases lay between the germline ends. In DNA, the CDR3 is TGTGCCGGCCTTAACGGGGGAGCAGATACGCAGTATTTT. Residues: CAGLNGGADTQYF.

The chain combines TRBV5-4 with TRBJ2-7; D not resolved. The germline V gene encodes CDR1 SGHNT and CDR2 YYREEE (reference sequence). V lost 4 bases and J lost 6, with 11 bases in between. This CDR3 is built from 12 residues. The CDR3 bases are TGTGCCAGCAGCCCGGGCGACACCGAGCAGTACTTC. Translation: CASSPGDTEQYF.

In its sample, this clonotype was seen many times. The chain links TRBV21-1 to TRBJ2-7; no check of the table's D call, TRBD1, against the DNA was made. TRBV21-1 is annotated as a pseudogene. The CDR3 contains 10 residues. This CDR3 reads CASSKGAGFF. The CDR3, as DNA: TGTGCCAGCAGCAAGGGGGCGGGTTTTTTC.

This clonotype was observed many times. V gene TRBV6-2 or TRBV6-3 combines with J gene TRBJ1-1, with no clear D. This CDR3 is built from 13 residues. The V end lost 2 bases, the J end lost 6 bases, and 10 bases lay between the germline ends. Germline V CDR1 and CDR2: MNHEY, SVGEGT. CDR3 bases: TGTGCCAGCAGTTACGCCAGAGGCCCTGAAGCTTTCTTT. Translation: CASSYARGPEAFF.

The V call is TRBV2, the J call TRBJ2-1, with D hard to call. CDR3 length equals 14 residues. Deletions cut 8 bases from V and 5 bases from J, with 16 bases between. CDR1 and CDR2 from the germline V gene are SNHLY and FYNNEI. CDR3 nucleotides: TGTGCCAGCCTCCGGGTCCCGAGCCACAATGAGCAGTTCTTC. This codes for CASLRVPSHNEQFF.

The CDR3 protein is CASSITTGSYGYTF. DNA for the CDR3: TGTGCCAGCAGTATTACGACAGGGAGCTATGGCTACACCTTC. The chain carries TRBV6-1 and TRBJ1-2; 7 positions match TRBD1. Germline CDR1 reads MNHNS; CDR2 reads SASEGT. V lost 5 bases to trimming and J lost 4 bases; unmatched junction nucleotides: 7. CDR3 length: 14 amino acids.

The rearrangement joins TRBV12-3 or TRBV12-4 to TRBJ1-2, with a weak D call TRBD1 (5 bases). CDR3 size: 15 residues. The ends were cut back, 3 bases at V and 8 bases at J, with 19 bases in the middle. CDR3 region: CASSFERGWAEGYTF. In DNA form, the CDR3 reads TGTGCCAGCAGTTTTGAAAGGGGATGGGCGGAGGGCTACACCTTC.

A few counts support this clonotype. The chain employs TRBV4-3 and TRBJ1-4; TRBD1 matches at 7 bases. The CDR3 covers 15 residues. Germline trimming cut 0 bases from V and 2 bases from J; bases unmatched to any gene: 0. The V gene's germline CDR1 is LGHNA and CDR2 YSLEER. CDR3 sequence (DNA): TGCGCCAGCAGCCAAGAAGGGGGCACTAATGAAAAACTGTTTTTT. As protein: CASSQEGGTNEKLFF.

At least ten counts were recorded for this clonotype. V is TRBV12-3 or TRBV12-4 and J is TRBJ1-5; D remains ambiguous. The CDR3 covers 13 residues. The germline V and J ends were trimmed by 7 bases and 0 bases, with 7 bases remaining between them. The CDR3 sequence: CASTSSSNQPQHF. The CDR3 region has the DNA TGTGCCAGCACCTCCAGTAGCAATCAGCCCCAGCATTTT.

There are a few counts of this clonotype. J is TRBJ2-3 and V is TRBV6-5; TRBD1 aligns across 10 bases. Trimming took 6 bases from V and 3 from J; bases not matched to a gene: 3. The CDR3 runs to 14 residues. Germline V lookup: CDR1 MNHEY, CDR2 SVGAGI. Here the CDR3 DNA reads TGTGCCAGCAGGCGGGACAGGGGAACAGATACGCAGTATTTT. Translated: CASRRDRGTDTQYF.

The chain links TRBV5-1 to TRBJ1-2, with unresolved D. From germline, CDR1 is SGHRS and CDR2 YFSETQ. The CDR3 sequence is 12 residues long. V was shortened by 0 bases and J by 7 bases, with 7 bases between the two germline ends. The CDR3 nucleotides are TGCGCCAGCAGCTTGGAACGGGCTGGCTACACCTTC. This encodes CASSLERAGYTF.

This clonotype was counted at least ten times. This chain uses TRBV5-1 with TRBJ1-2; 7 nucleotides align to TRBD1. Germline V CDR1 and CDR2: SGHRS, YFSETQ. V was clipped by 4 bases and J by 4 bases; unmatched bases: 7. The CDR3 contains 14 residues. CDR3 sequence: CASSVTGATYGYTF. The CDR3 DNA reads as TGCGCCAGCAGCGTCACAGGGGCTACCTATGGCTACACCTTC.

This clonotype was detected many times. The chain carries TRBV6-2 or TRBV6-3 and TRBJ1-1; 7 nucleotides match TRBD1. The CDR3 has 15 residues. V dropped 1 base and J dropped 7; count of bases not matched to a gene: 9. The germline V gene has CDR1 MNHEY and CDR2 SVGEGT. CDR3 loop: CASSYFKGQRYEAFF. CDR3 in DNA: TGTGCCAGCAGTTACTTCAAGGGACAGCGCTATGAAGCTTTCTTT.

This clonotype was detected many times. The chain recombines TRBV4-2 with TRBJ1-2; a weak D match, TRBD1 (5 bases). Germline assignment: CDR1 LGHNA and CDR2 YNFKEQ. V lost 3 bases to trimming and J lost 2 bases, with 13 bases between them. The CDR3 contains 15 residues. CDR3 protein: CASSQLGRRNYGYTF. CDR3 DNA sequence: TGTGCCAGCAGCCAGCTGGGACGGCGAAACTATGGCTACACCTTC.

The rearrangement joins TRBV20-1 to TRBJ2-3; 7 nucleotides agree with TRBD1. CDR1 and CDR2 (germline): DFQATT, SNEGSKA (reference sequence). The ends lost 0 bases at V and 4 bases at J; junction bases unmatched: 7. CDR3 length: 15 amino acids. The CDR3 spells CSARDPDREPDTQYF. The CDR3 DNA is TGCAGTGCTAGAGATCCAGACAGGGAGCCAGATACGCAGTATTTT.

This CDR3 is CASSHRQGAGEAFF. CDR3 DNA sequence: TGCGCCAGCAGCCATAGACAGGGGGCGGGAGAAGCTTTCTTT. The V and J genes are TRBV4-1 and TRBJ1-1; 10 nucleotides agree with TRBD1. The length of the CDR3 is 14 residues. CDR1 MGHRA and CDR2 YSYEKL come from the germline V gene. Unmatched junction bases numbered 6, after V lost 3 bases and J lost 8 bases.

CDR3 bases: TGCGCCAGCAGCCCTAATTCAGGGGGCGAAGGCTACACCTTC. It yields the protein CASSPNSGGEGYTF. The chain joins TRBV5-1 to TRBJ1-2, with TRBD1 identical over 8 bases. The CDR3 has 14 amino acids. The germline V gene has CDR1 SGHRS and CDR2 YFSETQ. With 4 bases clipped from V and 8 bases from J, the junction kept 10 bases outside the gene matches.

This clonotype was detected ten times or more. CDR3 protein: CASSLRQGVYGYTF. The DNA for the CDR3 is TGTGCCAGCAGCTTAAGACAGGGGGTCTATGGCTACACCTTC. The rearrangement joins TRBV6-5 to TRBJ1-2, with 9 positions matching TRBD1. CDR1 and CDR2 from the germline V gene are MNHEY and SVGAGI. J lost 4 bases, V lost 6 bases, and 6 bases had no gene match. This CDR3 contains 14 residues.

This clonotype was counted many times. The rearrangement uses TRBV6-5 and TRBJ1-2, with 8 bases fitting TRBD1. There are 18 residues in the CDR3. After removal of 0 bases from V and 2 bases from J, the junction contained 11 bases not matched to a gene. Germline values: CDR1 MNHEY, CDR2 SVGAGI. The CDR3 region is CASSYSVLKGQENYGYTF. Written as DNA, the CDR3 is TGTGCCAGCAGTTACTCGGTCCTCAAGGGACAGGAGAACTATGGCTACACCTTC.

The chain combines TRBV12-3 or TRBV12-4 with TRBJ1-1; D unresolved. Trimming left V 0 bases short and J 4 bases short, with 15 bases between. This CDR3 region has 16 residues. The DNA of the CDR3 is TGTGCCAGCAGTTTAGCGCCGGGGTCGTTCGGCACTGAAGCTTTCTTT. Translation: CASSLAPGSFGTEAFF.